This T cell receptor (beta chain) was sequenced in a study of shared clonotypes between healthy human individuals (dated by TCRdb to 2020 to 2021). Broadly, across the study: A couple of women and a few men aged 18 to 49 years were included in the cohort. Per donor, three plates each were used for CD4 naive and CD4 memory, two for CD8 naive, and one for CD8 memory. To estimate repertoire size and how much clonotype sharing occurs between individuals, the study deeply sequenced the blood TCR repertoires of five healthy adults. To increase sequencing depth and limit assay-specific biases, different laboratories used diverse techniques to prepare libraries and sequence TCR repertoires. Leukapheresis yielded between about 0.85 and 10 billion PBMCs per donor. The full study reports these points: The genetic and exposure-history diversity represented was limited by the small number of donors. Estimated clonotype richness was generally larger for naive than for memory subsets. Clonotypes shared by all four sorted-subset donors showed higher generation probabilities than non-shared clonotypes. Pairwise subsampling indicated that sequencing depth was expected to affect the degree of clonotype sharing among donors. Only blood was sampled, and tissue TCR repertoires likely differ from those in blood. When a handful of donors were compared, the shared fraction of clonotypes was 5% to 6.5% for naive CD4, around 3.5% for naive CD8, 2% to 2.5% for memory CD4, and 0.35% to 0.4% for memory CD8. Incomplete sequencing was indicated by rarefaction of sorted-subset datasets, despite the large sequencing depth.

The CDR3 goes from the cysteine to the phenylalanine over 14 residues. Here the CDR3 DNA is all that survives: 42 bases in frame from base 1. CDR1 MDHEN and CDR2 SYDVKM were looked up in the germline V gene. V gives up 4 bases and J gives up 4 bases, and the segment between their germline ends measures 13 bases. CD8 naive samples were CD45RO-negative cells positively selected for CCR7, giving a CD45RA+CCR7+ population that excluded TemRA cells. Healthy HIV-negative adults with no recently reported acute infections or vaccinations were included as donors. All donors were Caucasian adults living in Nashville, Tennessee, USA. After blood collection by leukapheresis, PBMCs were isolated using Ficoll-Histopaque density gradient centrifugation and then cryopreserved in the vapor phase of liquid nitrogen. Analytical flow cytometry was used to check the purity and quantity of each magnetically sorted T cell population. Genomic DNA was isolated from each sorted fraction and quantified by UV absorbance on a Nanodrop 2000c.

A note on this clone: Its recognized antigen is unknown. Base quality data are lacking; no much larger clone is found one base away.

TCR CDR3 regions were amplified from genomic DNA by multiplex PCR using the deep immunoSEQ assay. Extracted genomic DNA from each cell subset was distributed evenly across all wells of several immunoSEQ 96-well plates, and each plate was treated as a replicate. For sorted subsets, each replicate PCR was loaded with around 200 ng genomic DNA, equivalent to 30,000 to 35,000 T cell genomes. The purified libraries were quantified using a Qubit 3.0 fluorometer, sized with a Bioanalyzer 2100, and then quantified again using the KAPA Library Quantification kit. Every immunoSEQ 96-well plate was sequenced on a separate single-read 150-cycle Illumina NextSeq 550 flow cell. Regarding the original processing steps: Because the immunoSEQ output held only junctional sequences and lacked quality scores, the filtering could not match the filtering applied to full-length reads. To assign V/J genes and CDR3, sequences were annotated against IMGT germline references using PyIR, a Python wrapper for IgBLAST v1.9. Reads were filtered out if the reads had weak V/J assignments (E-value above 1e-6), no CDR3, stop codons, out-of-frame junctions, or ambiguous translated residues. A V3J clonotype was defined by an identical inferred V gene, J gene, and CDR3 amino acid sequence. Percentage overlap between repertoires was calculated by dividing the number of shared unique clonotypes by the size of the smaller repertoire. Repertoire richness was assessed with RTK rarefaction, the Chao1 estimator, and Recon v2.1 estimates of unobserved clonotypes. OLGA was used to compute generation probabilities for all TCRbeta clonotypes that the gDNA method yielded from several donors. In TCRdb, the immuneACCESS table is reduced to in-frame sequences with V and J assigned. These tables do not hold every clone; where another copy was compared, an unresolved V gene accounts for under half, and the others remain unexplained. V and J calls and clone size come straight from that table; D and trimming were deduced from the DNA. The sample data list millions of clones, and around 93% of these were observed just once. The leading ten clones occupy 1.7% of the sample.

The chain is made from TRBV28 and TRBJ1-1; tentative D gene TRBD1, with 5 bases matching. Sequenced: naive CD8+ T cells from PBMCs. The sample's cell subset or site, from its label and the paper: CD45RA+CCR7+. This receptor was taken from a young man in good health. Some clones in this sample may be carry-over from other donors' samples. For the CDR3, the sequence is CASSSRVWVTEAFF. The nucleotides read TGTGCCAGCAGTTCCAGGGTCTGGGTCACTGAAGCTTTCTTT.